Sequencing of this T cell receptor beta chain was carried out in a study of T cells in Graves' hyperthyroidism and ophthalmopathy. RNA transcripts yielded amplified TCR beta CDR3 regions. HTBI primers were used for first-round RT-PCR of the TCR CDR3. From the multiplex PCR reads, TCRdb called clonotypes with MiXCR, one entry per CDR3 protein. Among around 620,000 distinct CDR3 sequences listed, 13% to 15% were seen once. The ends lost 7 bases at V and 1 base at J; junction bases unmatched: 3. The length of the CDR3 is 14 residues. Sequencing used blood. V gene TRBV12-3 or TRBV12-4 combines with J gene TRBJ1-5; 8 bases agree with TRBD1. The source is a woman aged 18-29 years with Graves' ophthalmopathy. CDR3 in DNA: TGTGCCAGCAACAGACAGGGGAGCAATCAGCCCCAGCATTTT. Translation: CASNRQGSNQPQHF.